A single sample gave rise to the 24 T cell receptor beta chains below, sequenced in a study of early T cells in non-severe SARS-CoV-2 infection. TCRdb independently ran MiXCR on the 5' RACE reads; one entry per CDR3 protein. There are roughly 110,000 distinct CDR3 sequences in the sample; 11% occur only once, and about 8.1% lies in the top ten. Material: whole blood. These receptors were collected from an adult who was a healthcare worker with PCR-confirmed SARS-CoV-2 infection or an uninfected control (not recorded which).

The genes are TRBV6-1 and TRBJ1-2, with 7 bases fitting TRBD1. CDR3 length equals 15 residues. Germline lookup yields CDR1 MNHNS and CDR2 SASEGT. Trimming removed 3 bases from V and 3 bases from J; junction bases left unmatched: 7. In DNA form, the CDR3 reads TGTGCCAGCAGTGAGGGGGAGGGGGCATACTATGGCTACACCTTC. Amino acids: CASSEGEGAYYGYTF.

This rearrangement joins TRBV28 to TRBJ2-7; tentatively, D is TRBD1 (6 bases). Germline-derived CDR1 and CDR2 are MDHEN and SYDVKM. Trimming removed 8 bases at V and 4 bases at J, with 15 bases between. CDR3 size: 13 residues. The CDR3 coding sequence is TGTGCCAGCGAAGGGCAGGGGATGTACGAGCAGTACTTC. Translated, it gives CASEGQGMYEQYF.

DNA for the CDR3: TGCGCCAGCAGCGCCGGGACAGGGTTGTACAATGAGCAGTTCTTC. Amino acids: CASSAGTGLYNEQFF. The chain combines TRBV5-1 with TRBJ2-1; TRBD1 agrees at 9 bases. This CDR3 spans 15 amino acids. V lost 4 bases and J lost 4; bases outside the gene matches: 6. The germline V gene has CDR1 SGHRS and CDR2 YFSETQ.

The gene calls are TRBV27 and TRBJ1-5; D is possibly TRBD1 (5 bases). CDR1 is MNHEY, CDR2 SMNVEV, per germline (reference sequence). The CDR3 totals 13 residues. Trimming took 5 bases from V and 7 from J, leaving 12 bases between them. CDR3 in amino acids: CASSPRDWQPQHF. The CDR3, as DNA: TGTGCCAGCAGTCCCCGGGACTGGCAGCCCCAGCATTTT.

This clonotype was observed many times. An end of the junction does not agree with germline; a read error may underlie this. V usage is TRBV7-2 and J usage is TRBJ2-1; the D is unclear. The CDR3 is 9 residues long. Germline-derived CDR1 and CDR2 are SGHTA and FQGNSA. This CDR3 reads CASSLDPLF. The CDR3 DNA reads as TGTGCCAGCAGCTTGGACCCTCTCTTC.

In this sample, this clonotype turned up many times. This chain joins TRBV28 and TRBJ1-1; possible D gene TRBD1, 5 bases. Per germline, CDR1 MDHEN and CDR2 SYDVKM. CDR3 size: 16 residues. V was pared by 6 bases and J by 5 bases, with 22 bases between. CDR3 sequence: CASSHLGGEWGTEAFF. The DNA of the CDR3 is TGTGCCAGCAGCCACCTCGGGGGTGAGTGGGGGACTGAAGCTTTCTTT.

This rearrangement joins TRBV28 to TRBJ2-3, with 9 bases fitting TRBD2. After removal of 6 bases from V and 4 bases from J, the junction contained 8 bases not matched to a gene. Germline V lookup: CDR1 MDHEN, CDR2 SYDVKM. This CDR3 has 15 amino acids. This CDR3 is CASRGPAGGADTQYF. CDR3 coding DNA: TGTGCCAGCAGGGGTCCGGCGGGAGGGGCAGATACGCAGTATTTT.

V gene TRBV12-3 or TRBV12-4 combines with J gene TRBJ1-5; the D is unclear. V lost 4 bases, J lost 7 bases, and 14 bases lay in between. CDR3 length: 14 amino acids. CDR3: CASSSTRAKQPQHF. Written as DNA, the CDR3 is TGTGCCAGCAGTTCTACGAGGGCAAAGCAGCCCCAGCATTTT.

The table lists this clonotype with many counts. CDR3 sequence reads: CASSDSPGNTEAFF. The CDR3 bases are TGTGCCAGCAGTGATTCCCCAGGGAACACTGAAGCTTTCTTT. The V gene is TRBV28, the J gene TRBJ1-1, with D uncertain. The V end lost 5 bases, the J end lost 1 base, and 11 bases lay between the germline ends. The germline V gene encodes CDR1 MDHEN and CDR2 SYDVKM. The CDR3 contains 14 residues.

The chain carries TRBV12-3 or TRBV12-4 and TRBJ2-7, with D possibly being TRBD2 (7 bases). The CDR3 contains 13 residues. V was clipped by 7 bases and J by 5 bases, with 15 bases between them. The CDR3 loop reads CASTRGGGHEQYF. The CDR3 DNA reads TGTGCCAGCACCCGAGGGGGGGGCCACGAGCAGTACTTC.

This clonotype occurred a few times. The chain employs TRBV9 and TRBJ2-2; no reliable D call. The CDR3 has 16 amino acids. CDR1 SGDLS and CDR2 YYNGEE come from the germline V gene. V was cut by 0 bases and J by 2 bases, with 11 bases left in between. CDR3 region: CASSVGIDLNTGELFF. The CDR3 bases are TGTGCCAGCAGCGTAGGCATAGACCTAAACACCGGGGAGCTGTTTTTT.

J is TRBJ2-7 and V is TRBV5-5; D may be TRBD2 (5 bases). Trimming shortened V by 2 bases and J by 4 bases, and 7 bases separated the two germline ends. The CDR3 length is 12 residues. Germline CDR1 reads SGHKS; CDR2 reads YYEKEE (reference sequence). CDR3 in DNA: TGTGCCAGCAGCTTCGAGCGGTACGAGCAGTACTTC. Encoded protein: CASSFERYEQYF.

DNA of the CDR3: TGTGCCAGCTCACAGCCCACAGATACGCAGTATTTT. Its protein is CASSQPTDTQYF. The V call is TRBV18, the J call TRBJ2-3; D is unresolved. Trimming pared 4 bases from V and 2 bases from J, leaving 4 bases between. In germline, CDR1 is KGHSH, CDR2 LQKENI. This CDR3 comprises 12 residues.

There are a few counts of this clonotype. This sequence joins TRBV7-2 and TRBJ2-7; a weak D match, TRBD1 (6 bases). Per germline, CDR1 SGHTA and CDR2 FQGNSA. This CDR3 spans 14 amino acids. The germline V and J ends were trimmed by 3 bases and 0 bases, with 9 bases remaining between them. The CDR3 is CASSFTGSSYEQYF. The CDR3 DNA reads as TGTGCCAGCAGCTTTACAGGGAGCTCCTACGAGCAGTACTTC.

This clonotype was picked up many times. V usage is TRBV6-2 or TRBV6-3 and J usage is TRBJ2-5, with D unclear. The CDR3 consists of 11 residues. The V gene's germline CDR1 is MNHEY and CDR2 SVGEGT. The V and J ends lost 9 bases and 3 bases respectively, with 8 bases between them. The DNA for the CDR3 is TGTGCCAGTTCGACGGAAGAGACCCAGTACTTC. It is translated as CASSTEETQYF.

V usage is TRBV10-3 and J usage is TRBJ1-2, with TRBD1 as a possible D gene (5 bases). Trimming cost V 4 bases and J 6 bases, with 12 bases left between them. This CDR3 region has 13 residues. CDR1 is ENHRY, CDR2 SYGVKD, per germline. Written as DNA, the CDR3 is TGTGCCATCAGTGTGTTTAGAGGGGATGGCTACACCTTC. It is translated as CAISVFRGDGYTF.

The DNA for the CDR3 is TGTGCCTGGGCGACAGGGTTTAAAGTGGACGAGCAGTACTTC. Translation gives CAWATGFKVDEQYF. The genes are TRBV30 and TRBJ2-7, with 7 bases fitting TRBD1. The CDR3 length is 14 residues. CDR1 is GTSNPN and CDR2 is SVGIG in the germline V gene (reference sequence). The junction had 12 bases not matched to a gene; V was cut back by 5 bases and J by 5 bases.

This clonotype was counted many times. V and J are TRBV20-1 and TRBJ2-7, with a possible D match to TRBD2 (5 bases). The CDR3 covers 14 residues. Trimming cost V 4 bases and J 0 bases, with 13 bases left between them. Germline values: CDR1 DFQATT, CDR2 SNEGSKA (reference sequence). CDR3 protein: CSAILASSSYEQYF. CDR3 nucleotides: TGCAGTGCTATCTTAGCGTCTAGCTCCTACGAGCAGTACTTC.

This clonotype came up many times. The CDR3 sequence is CSAPLAVTDTQYF. DNA for the CDR3: TGCAGTGCTCCCCTAGCGGTCACAGATACGCAGTATTTT. V gene TRBV20-1 combines with J gene TRBJ2-3; TRBD2 matches at 7 bases. This CDR3 comprises 13 residues. Germline V lookup: CDR1 DFQATT, CDR2 SNEGSKA (reference sequence). With 5 bases clipped from V and 2 bases from J, the junction kept 4 bases outside the gene matches.

In nucleotides, the CDR3 is TGTGCCAGCAGTGGTTCAGGGAGCCCCACAGATACGCAGTATTTT. It is translated as CASSGSGSPTDTQYF. J is TRBJ2-3 and V is TRBV2; perhaps D is TRBD1 or TRBD2 (5 bases each). The CDR3 has 15 amino acids. The V end was cut by 4 bases, the J end by 2 bases, with 13 bases between. Germline CDR1 and CDR2: SNHLY and FYNNEI.

This clonotype has just a few counts. The chain has TRBV28 and TRBJ1-1; 7 bases match TRBD1. Germline assignment: CDR1 MDHEN and CDR2 SYDVKM. After removal of 2 bases from V and 1 base from J, the junction contained 1 base not matched to a gene. CDR3 length: 14 amino acids. In DNA, the CDR3 is TGTGCCAGCAGTTTAAGGGGGCCGAACACTGAAGCTTTCTTT. Its translation is CASSLRGPNTEAFF.

The chain employs TRBV7-2 and TRBJ1-2; no definite D call. This CDR3 region has 13 residues. Trimming removed 5 bases at V and 5 bases at J, with 12 bases between. Germline V lookup: CDR1 SGHTA, CDR2 FQGNSA. The CDR3 loop is CASSPLVPYGYTF. Here the CDR3 DNA reads TGTGCCAGCAGCCCCTTGGTCCCGTATGGCTACACCTTC.

This clonotype was observed many times. The rearrangement uses TRBV28 and TRBJ2-5; 7 bases line up with TRBD1. Germline CDR1 reads MDHEN; CDR2 reads SYDVKM. Trimming removed 6 bases from V and 1 base from J; junction bases left unmatched: 5. The CDR3 is 14 amino acids. This chain's CDR3 is CASRLQGSQETQYF. The CDR3 DNA reads TGTGCCAGCAGGCTACAGGGGTCCCAAGAGACCCAGTACTTC.

Only a few counts were recorded for this clonotype. The chain combines TRBV4-1 with TRBJ2-5; 7 bases agree with TRBD2. The CDR3 length is 12 residues. With V trimmed by 8 bases and J by 4 bases, 4 bases remained unmatched. Germline loops: CDR1 MGHRA, CDR2 YSYEKL. The CDR3 DNA follows: TGCGCCAGCGAGGGGAGGGGAGAGACCCAGTACTTC. It specifies CASEGRGETQYF.